A single sample gave rise to the 14 T cell receptor beta chains below, sequenced in a study of blood T cell repertoires in COVID-19. Assay used: immunoSEQ multiplex PCR; TCRdb lists only in-frame clones, some missing. The sample consists of a few hundred thousand clones, over 85% of them appearing once. Sequenced material: PBMCs or T cells enriched from blood (not recorded which). Receptors were obtained from a woman aged 30 to 39 who had recovered from COVID-19.

The chain couples TRBV5-1 to TRBJ1-4; D ambiguous. CDR3 size: 10 residues. CDR1 SGHRS and CDR2 YFSETQ come from the germline V gene. V was trimmed by 7 bases and J by 6 bases, leaving 4 bases between them. This CDR3 reads CASHYEKLFF. The CDR3 DNA reads TGCGCCAGCCACTATGAAAAACTGTTTTTT.

This sequence joins TRBV10-3 and TRBJ2-7; D might be TRBD1 (6 bases). V was shortened by 2 bases and J by 3 bases, with 20 bases between the two germline ends. The germline V gene encodes CDR1 ENHRY and CDR2 SYGVKD. This CDR3 region has 17 residues. The CDR3 DNA sequence: TGTGCCATCAGTGAGCCATGGGATTACAGGGTCGACTACGAGCAGTACTTC. Protein sequence: CAISEPWDYRVDYEQYF.

The chain uses TRBV9 and TRBJ2-5; D not resolved. This CDR3 contains 13 residues. Deletions cut 1 base from V and 5 bases from J, with 9 bases between. CDR1 and CDR2 from the germline V gene are SGDLS and YYNGEE. CDR3 residues: CASSVFSRETQYF. CDR3 in DNA: TGTGCCAGCAGCGTATTTTCTCGGGAGACCCAGTACTTC. Combining the CDR3 with reference TRBV9 and TRBJ2-5 gives the whole variable domain DSGVTQTPKHLITATGQRVTLRCSPRSGDLSVYWYQQSLDQGLQFLIQYYNGEERAKGNILERFSAQQFPDLHSELNLSSLELGDSALYFCASSVFSRETQYFGPGTRLLVL.

Of note for this clone: The same CDR3 is also encoded by other DNA sequences in this sample. The chain uses TRBV7-2 and TRBJ2-5; 14 bases fit TRBD2. The J segment lost 2 bases and the V segment lost 1 base, leaving 0 bases of the junction unmatched. CDR1 and CDR2 (germline): SGHTA, FQGNSA. The CDR3 is 16 residues long. The CDR3 region has the DNA TGTGCCAGCAGCTTAGGACTAGCGGGAGGGCAAGAGACCCAGTACTTC. Translation gives CASSLGLAGGQETQYF.

V is TRBV7-3 and J is TRBJ2-2; possibly TRBD1 for D (6 bases). V gave up 5 bases and J gave up 0 bases, with 16 bases separating them. This CDR3 has 17 residues. The germline V gene encodes CDR1 SGHTA and CDR2 FQGTGA. The CDR3 DNA sequence: TGTGCCAGCAGCCGCCCTTGGACAGCATCGAACACCGGGGAGCTGTTTTTT. This sequence encodes CASSRPWTASNTGELFF.

The gene calls are TRBV11-2 and TRBJ1-2, with D possibly TRBD1 on 5 matching bases. Germline V lookup: CDR1 SGHAT, CDR2 FQNNGV. This CDR3 has 14 residues. Trimming took 5 bases from V and 4 from J, leaving 14 bases between them. This CDR3 reads CASSLTVSGYGYTF. CDR3 nucleotide sequence: TGTGCCAGCAGCCTGACAGTTAGTGGCTATGGCTACACCTTC. Using reference TRBV11-2 and TRBJ1-2 for the parts outside the CDR3, the full variable domain is EAGVAQSPRYKIIEKRQSVAFWCNPISGHATLYWYQQILGQGPKLLIQFQNNGVVDDSQLPKDRFSAERLKGVDSTLKIQPAKLEDSAVYLCASSLTVSGYGYTFGSGTRLTVV.

V usage is TRBV5-1 and J usage is TRBJ2-6; D ambiguous. Per germline, CDR1 SGHRS and CDR2 YFSETQ. V shed 5 bases and J shed 2 bases, with 17 bases lying between them. The CDR3 runs 17 residues. As DNA, the CDR3 is TGCGCCAGCAGTTACGCCACTGGAAGCGCTGGGGCCAACGTCCTGACTTTC. It is translated as CASSYATGSAGANVLTF.

This clone has just one count. DNA for the CDR3: TGTGCCAGCAGCTTGGGACTAGCGGGAGTTTCTGGGGCCAACGTCCTGACTTTC. Protein product: CASSLGLAGVSGANVLTF. V is TRBV13 and J is TRBJ2-6, with TRBD2 matching over 14 bases. V dropped 3 bases and J dropped 1; count of bases not matched to a gene: 2. From germline, CDR1 is PRHDT and CDR2 FYEKMQ (reference sequence). CDR3 length: 18 amino acids. The full variable domain, rest sourced from reference TRBV13 and TRBJ2-6, is AAGVIQSPRHLIKEKRETATLKCYPIPRHDTVYWYQQGPGQDPQFLISFYEKMQSDKGSIPDRFSAQQFSDYHSELNMSSLELGDSALYFCASSLGLAGVSGANVLTFGAGSRLTVL.

This chain connects TRBV6-6 to TRBJ1-1; D is unresolved. The CDR3 covers 15 residues. Per germline, CDR1 MNHNY and CDR2 SVGAGI (reference sequence). V was cut by 1 base and J by 2 bases, with 11 bases left in between. The chain's CDR3 is CASSYWAEGNTEAFF. The CDR3 DNA follows: TGTGCCAGCAGTTACTGGGCCGAGGGTAACACTGAAGCTTTCTTT.

The chain employs TRBV6-2 or TRBV6-3 and TRBJ2-2; D is uncertain. This CDR3 contains 14 residues. Trimming shortened V by 4 bases and J by 5 bases, and 11 bases separated the two germline ends. Germline V lookup: CDR1 MNHEY, CDR2 SVGEGT. The chain's CDR3 is CASSSPYETGELFF. DNA of the CDR3: TGTGCCAGCAGTTCTCCCTATGAGACCGGGGAGCTGTTTTTT.

The chain uses TRBV29-1 and TRBJ2-1; 7 bases line up with TRBD1. The CDR3 is made up of 12 amino acids. The V gene end was trimmed by 7 bases and the J gene end by 9 bases; junction bases not matched to a gene: 9. Looked up from germline, CDR1 is SQVTM and CDR2 is ANQGSEA. The CDR3 protein is CSARTGMGEQFF. The DNA for the CDR3 is TGCAGCGCCCGGACAGGCATGGGTGAGCAGTTCTTC.

CDR3 nucleotides: TGTGCCAGCAGTATCAGACAGGACAACCTTTCACCCCTCCACTTT. It codes for CASSIRQDNLSPLHF. The chain joins TRBV6-5 to TRBJ1-6, with D possibly TRBD1 on 6 matching bases. Trimming took 5 bases from V and 9 from J, leaving 17 bases between them. Per the germline V gene, CDR1 is MNHEY and CDR2 is SVGAGI. This CDR3 is 15 amino acids long.

This sequence joins TRBV27 and TRBJ1-1, with D unclear. Trimming stripped 0 bases from V and 1 base from J, with 9 bases between. CDR1 is MNHEY and CDR2 is SMNVEV in the germline V gene (reference sequence). The CDR3 totals 15 residues. The CDR3 nucleotides are TGTGCCAGCAGTTTATCGTCGGTTGGGAACACTGAAGCTTTCTTT. It codes for CASSLSSVGNTEAFF.

This chain joins TRBV7-2 and TRBJ2-3, with 7 bases matching TRBD1. Trimming cost V 5 bases and J 3 bases; bases outside gene matches: 11. This CDR3 is built from 16 residues. Per the germline V gene, CDR1 is SGHTA and CDR2 is FQGNSA. CDR3 nucleotides: TGTGCCAGCAGCCCCCAGACAGGGTATGGGACAGATACGCAGTATTTT. Translation gives CASSPQTGYGTDTQYF.